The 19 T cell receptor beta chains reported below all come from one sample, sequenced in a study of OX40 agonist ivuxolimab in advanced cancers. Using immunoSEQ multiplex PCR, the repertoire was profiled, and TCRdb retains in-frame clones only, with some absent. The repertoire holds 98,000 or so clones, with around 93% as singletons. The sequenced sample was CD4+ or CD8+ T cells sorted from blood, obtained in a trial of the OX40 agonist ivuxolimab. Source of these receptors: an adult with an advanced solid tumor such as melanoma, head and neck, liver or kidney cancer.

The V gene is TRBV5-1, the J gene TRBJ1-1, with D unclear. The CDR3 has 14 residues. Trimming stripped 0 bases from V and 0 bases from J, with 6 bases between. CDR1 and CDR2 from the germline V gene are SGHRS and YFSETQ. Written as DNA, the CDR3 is TGCGCCAGCAGCTTGGACGGCCTGAACACTGAAGCTTTCTTT. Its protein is CASSLDGLNTEAFF. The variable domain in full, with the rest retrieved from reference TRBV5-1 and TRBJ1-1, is KAGVTQTPRYLIKTRGQQVTLSCSPISGHRSVSWYQQTPGQGLQFLFEYFSETQRNKGNFPGRFSGRQFSNSRSEMNVSTLELGDSALYLCASSLDGLNTEAFFGQGTRLTVV.

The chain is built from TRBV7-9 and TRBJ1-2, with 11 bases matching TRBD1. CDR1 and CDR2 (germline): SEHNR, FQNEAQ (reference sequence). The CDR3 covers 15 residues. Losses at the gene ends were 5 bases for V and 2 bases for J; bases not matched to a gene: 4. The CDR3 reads CASSQGQGANYGYTF. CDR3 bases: TGTGCCAGCAGCCAAGGACAGGGGGCGAACTATGGCTACACCTTC.

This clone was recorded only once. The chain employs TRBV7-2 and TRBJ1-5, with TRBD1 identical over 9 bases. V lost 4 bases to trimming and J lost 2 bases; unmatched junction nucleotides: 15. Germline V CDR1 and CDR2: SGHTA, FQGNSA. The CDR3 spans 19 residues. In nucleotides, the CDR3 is TGTGCCAGCAGCTCAGCGGGAACCGGGACAGGGAGGCGCAATCAGCCCCAGCATTTT. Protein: CASSSAGTGTGRRNQPQHF.

The CDR3 DNA follows: TGTGCCAGCAGCTTAGCGGGACTAAGCCCCCAAGAGACCCAGTACTTC. This codes for CASSLAGLSPQETQYF. The chain recombines TRBV7-9 with TRBJ2-5; 7 bases line up with TRBD2. With 0 bases clipped from V and 1 base from J, the junction kept 5 bases outside the gene matches. Germline CDR1 reads SEHNR; CDR2 reads FQNEAQ (reference sequence). CDR3 length equals 16 residues.

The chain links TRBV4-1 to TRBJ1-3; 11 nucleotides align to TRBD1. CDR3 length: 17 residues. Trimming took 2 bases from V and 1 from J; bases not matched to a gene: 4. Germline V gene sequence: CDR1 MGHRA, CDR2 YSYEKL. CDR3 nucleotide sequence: TGCGCCAGCAGCCAACAGGACAGGGGGCGTTCTGGAAACACCATATATTTT. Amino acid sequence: CASSQQDRGRSGNTIYF.

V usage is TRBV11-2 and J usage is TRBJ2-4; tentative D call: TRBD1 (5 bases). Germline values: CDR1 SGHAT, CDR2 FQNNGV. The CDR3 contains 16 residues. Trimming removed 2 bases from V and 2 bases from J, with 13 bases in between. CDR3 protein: CASSLSPGSTKNIQYF. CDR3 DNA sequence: TGTGCCAGCAGCTTATCTCCAGGGTCAACCAAAAACATTCAGTACTTC.

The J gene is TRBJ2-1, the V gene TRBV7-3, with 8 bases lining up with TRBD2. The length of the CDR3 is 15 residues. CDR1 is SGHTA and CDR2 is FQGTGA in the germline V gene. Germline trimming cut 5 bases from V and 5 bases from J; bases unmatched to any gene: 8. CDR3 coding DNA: TGTGCCAGCAGCCCGAGAGGCGGGGGGAACAATGAGCAGTTCTTC. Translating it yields CASSPRGGGNNEQFF.

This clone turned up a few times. CDR3 DNA sequence: TGTGCCAGCAGCGGCGGGCTTGGCTACACCTTC. Amino acid sequence: CASSGGLGYTF. The chain recombines TRBV9 with TRBJ1-2; no definite D call. The V end lost 3 bases, the J end lost 7 bases, and 7 bases lay between the germline ends. CDR1 and CDR2 (germline): SGDLS, YYNGEE. The CDR3 is 11 amino acids.

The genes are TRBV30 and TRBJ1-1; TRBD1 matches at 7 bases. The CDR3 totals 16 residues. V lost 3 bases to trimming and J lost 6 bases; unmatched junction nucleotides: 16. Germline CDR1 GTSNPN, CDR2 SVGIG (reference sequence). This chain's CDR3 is CAWSGKEAGGKAEAFF. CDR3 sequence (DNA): TGTGCCTGGAGCGGGAAGGAGGCAGGGGGGAAGGCTGAAGCTTTCTTT.

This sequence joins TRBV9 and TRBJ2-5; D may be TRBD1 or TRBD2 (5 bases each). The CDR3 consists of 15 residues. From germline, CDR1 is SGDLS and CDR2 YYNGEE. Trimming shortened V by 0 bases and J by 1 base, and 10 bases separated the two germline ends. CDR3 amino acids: CASSVGDRIQETQYF. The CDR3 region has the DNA TGTGCCAGCAGCGTAGGGGACCGAATCCAAGAGACCCAGTACTTC.

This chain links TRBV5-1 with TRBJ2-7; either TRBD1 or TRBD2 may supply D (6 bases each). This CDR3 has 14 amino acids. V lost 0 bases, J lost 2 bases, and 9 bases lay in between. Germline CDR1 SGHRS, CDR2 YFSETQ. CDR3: CASSLGGAPYEQYF. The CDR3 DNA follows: TGCGCCAGCAGCTTGGGGGGGGCACCCTACGAGCAGTACTTC.

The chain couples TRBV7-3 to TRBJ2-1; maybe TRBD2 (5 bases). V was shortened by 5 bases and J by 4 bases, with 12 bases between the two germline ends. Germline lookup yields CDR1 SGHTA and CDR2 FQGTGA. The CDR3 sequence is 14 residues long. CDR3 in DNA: TGTGCCAGCAGCCTCCGTGGCGGGTACAATGAGCAGTTCTTC. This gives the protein CASSLRGGYNEQFF.

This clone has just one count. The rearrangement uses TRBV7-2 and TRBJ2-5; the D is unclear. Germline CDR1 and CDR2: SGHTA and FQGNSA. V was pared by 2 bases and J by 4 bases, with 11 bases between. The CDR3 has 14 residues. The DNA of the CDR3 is TGTGCCAGCAGCTTAAGAGGACCTGGAGAGACCCAGTACTTC. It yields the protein CASSLRGPGETQYF.

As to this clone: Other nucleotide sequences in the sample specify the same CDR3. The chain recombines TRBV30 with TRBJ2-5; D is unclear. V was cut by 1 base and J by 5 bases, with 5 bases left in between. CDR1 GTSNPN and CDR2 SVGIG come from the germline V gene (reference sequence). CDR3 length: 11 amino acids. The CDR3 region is CAWSAVETQYF. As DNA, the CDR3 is TGTGCCTGGAGTGCAGTTGAGACCCAGTACTTC.

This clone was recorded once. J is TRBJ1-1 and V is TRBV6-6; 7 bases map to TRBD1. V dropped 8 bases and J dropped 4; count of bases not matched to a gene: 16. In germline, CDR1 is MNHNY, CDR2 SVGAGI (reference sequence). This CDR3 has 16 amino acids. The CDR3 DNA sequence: TGTGCCAGCCGTTTACAGGGGACCCTCCGGGGCACTGAAGCTTTCTTT. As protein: CASRLQGTLRGTEAFF.

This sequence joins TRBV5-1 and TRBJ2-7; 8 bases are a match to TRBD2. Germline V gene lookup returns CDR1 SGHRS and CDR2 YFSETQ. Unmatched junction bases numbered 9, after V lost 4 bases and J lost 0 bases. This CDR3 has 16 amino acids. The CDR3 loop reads CASSRGLAESSYEQYF. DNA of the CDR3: TGCGCCAGCAGCCGCGGACTAGCCGAGAGCTCCTACGAGCAGTACTTC.

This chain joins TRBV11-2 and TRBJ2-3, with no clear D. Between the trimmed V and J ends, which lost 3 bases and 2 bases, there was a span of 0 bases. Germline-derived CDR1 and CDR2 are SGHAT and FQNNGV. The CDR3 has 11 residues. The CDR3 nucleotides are TGTGCCAGCAGCTTCACAGATACGCAGTATTTT. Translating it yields CASSFTDTQYF. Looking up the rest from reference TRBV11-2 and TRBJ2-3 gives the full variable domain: EAGVAQSPRYKIIEKRQSVAFWCNPISGHATLYWYQQILGQGPKLLIQFQNNGVVDDSQLPKDRFSAERLKGVDSTLKIQPAKLEDSAVYLCASSFTDTQYFGPGTRLTVL.

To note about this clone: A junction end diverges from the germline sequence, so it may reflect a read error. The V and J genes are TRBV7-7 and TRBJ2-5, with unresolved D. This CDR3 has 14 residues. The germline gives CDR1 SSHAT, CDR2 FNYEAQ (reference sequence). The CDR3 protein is CASSLDPVGETQYF. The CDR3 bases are TGTGCTAGCAGCTTAGATCCAGTAGGAGAGACCCAGTACTTC.

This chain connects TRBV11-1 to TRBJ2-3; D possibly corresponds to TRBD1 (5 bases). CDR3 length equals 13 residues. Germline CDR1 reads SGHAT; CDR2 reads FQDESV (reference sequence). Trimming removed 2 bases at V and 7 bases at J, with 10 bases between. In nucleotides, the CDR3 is TGTGCCAGCAGCTTAAGCAGGGTTCATACGCAGTATTTT. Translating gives CASSLSRVHTQYF.